The 3 T cell receptor beta chains in this list originate from one sample, sequenced in a study of T cells after yellow fever vaccination. TCRdb analysed the 5' RACE reads with MiXCR anew, one entry per CDR3 protein. The sample lists 300,000 or so distinct CDR3 sequences; around 3.9% were seen once. The sequencing here drew on PBMCs, taken 5 days after the yellow fever booster vaccination. The receptors here all came from a man aged 18 to 30 who received the YFV17D yellow fever vaccine.

This clonotype occurred many times. V gene TRBV29-1 combines with J gene TRBJ2-5; D is possibly TRBD2 (6 bases). Germline CDR1 and CDR2: SQVTM and ANQGSEA. Trimming pared 3 bases from V and 6 bases from J, leaving 14 bases between. The length of the CDR3 is 13 residues. CDR3 sequence reads: CSVDIQSGQTQYF. CDR3 DNA sequence: TGCAGCGTTGATATCCAAAGCGGGCAGACCCAGTACTTC.

At least ten counts were recorded for this clonotype. The chain combines TRBV6-1 with TRBJ2-3; D is unclear. There are 11 residues in the CDR3. The germline CDR1 and CDR2 sequences are MNHNS and SASEGT. The germline V and J ends were trimmed by 4 bases and 9 bases, with 8 bases remaining between them. The CDR3 here is CASSAETTQYF. DNA for the CDR3: TGTGCCAGCAGTGCAGAAACGACGCAGTATTTT.

This clonotype came up a few times. The CDR3 DNA reads TGTGCCAGCAGCGCGAGGGGGGATGAGCAGTTCTTC. It yields the protein CASSARGDEQFF. The chain combines TRBV12-3 or TRBV12-4 with TRBJ2-1; D may be TRBD1 or TRBD2 (6 bases each). Trimming removed 6 bases from V and 8 bases from J, with 11 bases in between. The CDR3 is 12 amino acids.